Listed below are T cell receptor beta chains from one sample, sequenced in a study of radiation and T cells in renal cell carcinoma. Libraries were prepared by immunoSEQ multiplex PCR; TCRdb keeps only in-frame clonotypes and omits some of them. The sample contains approximately 83,000 clones, over 80% of which appear only once. Sequencing was performed on blood, taken from a patient whose treatment included radiotherapy and nephrectomy. The receptor set was obtained from a man aged 50-60 years with renal cell carcinoma. The CDR3 runs from the conserved cysteine through the conserved F or W.

v_call: TRBV5-1
cdr3_aa: CASSLVLGAADSYEQYF

v_call: TRBV6-6
cdr3_aa: CASNLLAGFTDTQYF

v_call: TRBV19
cdr3_aa: CASSIGPARGQFF

v_call: TRBV6-1
cdr3_aa: CASSEGRGRGYEQYF

v_call: TRBV7-8
cdr3_aa: CASSPAPGTGYEQYF

v_call: TRBV6-5
cdr3_aa: CASKEGRKTNEKLFF

v_call: TRBV28
cdr3_aa: CASSTMTRTPRDRLSNTEAFF

v_call: TRBV7-2
cdr3_aa: CASSLQSDQPQHF

v_call: TRBV2
cdr3_aa: CASSENYEQYF

v_call: TRBV10-3
cdr3_aa: CAISGDATNQETQYF

v_call: TRBV5-1
cdr3_aa: CASNPAEGAGELFF

v_call: TRBV7-6
cdr3_aa: CASSLKDRGLEQYF

v_call: TRBV28
cdr3_aa: CASGGTEAFF

v_call: TRBV6-1
cdr3_aa: CASPYGYTF

v_call: TRBV5-1
cdr3_aa: CASSSPDMYQETQYF

v_call: TRBV4-2
cdr3_aa: CASSQERIDEQFF

v_call: TRBV18
cdr3_aa: CASSPRGETQYF

v_call: TRBV4-3
cdr3_aa: CASSQGYGFSNSGYGYTF

v_call: TRBV5-1
cdr3_aa: CASSLAGGLVEQYF

v_call: TRBV11-3
cdr3_aa: CASSPDGAGETQYF

v_call: TRBV19
cdr3_aa: CASSSLTGELSNEQFF

v_call: TRBV5-1
cdr3_aa: CASSLGTSGDTDTQYF

v_call: TRBV11-2
cdr3_aa: CASSPIEDSIRWGYTF

v_call: TRBV30
cdr3_aa: CAWSGGDSLGNTIYF

v_call: TRBV19
cdr3_aa: CASSIRGNTGELFF